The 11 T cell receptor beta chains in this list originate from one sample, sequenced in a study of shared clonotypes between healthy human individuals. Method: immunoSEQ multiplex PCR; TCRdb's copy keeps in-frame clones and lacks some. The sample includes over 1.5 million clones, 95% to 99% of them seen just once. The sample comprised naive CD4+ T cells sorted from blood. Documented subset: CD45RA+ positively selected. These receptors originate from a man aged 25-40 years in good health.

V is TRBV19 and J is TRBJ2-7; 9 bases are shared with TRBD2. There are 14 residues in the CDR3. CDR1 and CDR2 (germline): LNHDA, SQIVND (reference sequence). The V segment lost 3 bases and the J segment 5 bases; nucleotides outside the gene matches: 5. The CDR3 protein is CASSISGRNHEQYF. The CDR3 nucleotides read TGTGCCAGTAGTATTAGCGGGAGAAACCACGAGCAGTACTTC.

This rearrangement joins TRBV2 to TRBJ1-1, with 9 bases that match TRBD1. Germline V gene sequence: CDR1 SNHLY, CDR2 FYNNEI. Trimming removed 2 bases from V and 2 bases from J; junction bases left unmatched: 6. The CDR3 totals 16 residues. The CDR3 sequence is CASSERTGGPNTEAFF. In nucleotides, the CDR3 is TGTGCCAGCAGTGAAAGAACAGGGGGCCCAAACACTGAAGCTTTCTTT. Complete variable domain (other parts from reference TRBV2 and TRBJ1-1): EPEVTQTPSHQVTQMGQEVILRCVPISNHLYFYWYRQILGQKVEFLVSFYNNEISEKSEIFDDQFSVERPDGSNFTLKIRSTKLEDSAMYFCASSERTGGPNTEAFFGQGTRLTVV.

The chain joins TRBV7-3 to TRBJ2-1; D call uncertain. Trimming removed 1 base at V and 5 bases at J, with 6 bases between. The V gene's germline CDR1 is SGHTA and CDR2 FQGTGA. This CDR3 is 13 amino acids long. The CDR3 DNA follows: TGTGCCAGCAGCTTAATGGGTAACAATGAGCAGTTCTTC. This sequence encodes CASSLMGNNEQFF.

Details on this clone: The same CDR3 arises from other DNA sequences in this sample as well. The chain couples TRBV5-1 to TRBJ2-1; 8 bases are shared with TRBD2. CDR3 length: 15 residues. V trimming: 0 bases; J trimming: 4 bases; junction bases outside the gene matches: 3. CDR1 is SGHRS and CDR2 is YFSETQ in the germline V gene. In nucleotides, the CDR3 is TGCGCCAGCAGCTTGGGTAGCGGGGCTTACAATGAGCAGTTCTTC. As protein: CASSLGSGAYNEQFF.

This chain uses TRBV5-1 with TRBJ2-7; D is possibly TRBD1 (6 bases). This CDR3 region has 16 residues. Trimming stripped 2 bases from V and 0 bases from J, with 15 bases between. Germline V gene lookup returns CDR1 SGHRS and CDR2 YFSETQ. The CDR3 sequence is CASSLGGTLNSYEQYF. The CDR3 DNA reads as TGCGCCAGCAGCTTAGGGGGAACACTGAACTCCTACGAGCAGTACTTC.

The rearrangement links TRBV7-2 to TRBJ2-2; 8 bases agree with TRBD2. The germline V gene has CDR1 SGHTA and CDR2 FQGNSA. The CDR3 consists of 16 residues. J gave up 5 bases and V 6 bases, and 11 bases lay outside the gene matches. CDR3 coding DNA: TGTGCCAGCAGTCAAACCGGGACTAGTCGGACCGGGGAGCTGTTTTTT. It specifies CASSQTGTSRTGELFF.

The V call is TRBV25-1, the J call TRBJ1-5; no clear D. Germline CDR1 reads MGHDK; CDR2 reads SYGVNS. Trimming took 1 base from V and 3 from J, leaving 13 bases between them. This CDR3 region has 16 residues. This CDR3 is CASSESPRRPNQPQHF. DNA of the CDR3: TGTGCCAGCAGTGAATCCCCCCGCAGACCCAATCAGCCCCAGCATTTT.

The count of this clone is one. CDR3 residues: CASSFGSTYEQYF. CDR3 DNA: TGTGCCAGCAGTTTTGGCAGTACCTACGAGCAGTACTTC. The chain links TRBV28 to TRBJ2-7, with D hard to call. Deletions cut 3 bases from V and 2 bases from J, with 8 bases between. The CDR3 is 13 amino acids. Germline CDR1 MDHEN, CDR2 SYDVKM.

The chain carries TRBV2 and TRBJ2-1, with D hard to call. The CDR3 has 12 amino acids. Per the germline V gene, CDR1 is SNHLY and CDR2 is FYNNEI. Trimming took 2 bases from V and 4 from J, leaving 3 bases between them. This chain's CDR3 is CASSEQYNEQFF. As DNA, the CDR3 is TGTGCCAGCAGTGAACAATACAATGAGCAGTTCTTC.

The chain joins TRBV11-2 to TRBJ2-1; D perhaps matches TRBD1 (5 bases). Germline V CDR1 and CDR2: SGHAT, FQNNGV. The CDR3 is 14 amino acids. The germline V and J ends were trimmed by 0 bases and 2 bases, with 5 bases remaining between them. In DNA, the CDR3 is TGTGCCAGCAGCTTAGACAGGGCCTACAATGAGCAGTTCTTC. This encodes CASSLDRAYNEQFF.

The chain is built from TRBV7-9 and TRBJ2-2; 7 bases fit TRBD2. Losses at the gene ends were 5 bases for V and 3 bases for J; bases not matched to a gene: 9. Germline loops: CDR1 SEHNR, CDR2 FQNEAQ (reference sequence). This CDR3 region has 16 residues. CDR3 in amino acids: CASSIPGSGDTGELFF. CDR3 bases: TGTGCCAGCAGCATCCCAGGGAGCGGGGACACCGGGGAGCTGTTTTTT.